A single T cell receptor (beta chain) is shown here with its context. This sample was included in a study of T cells after yellow fever vaccination. UMIs were added to TCR cDNA along with a universal primer site when it was made by 5'RACE template switching. Each CDR3 protein gets one entry after TCRdb re-called the 5' RACE reads with MiXCR. Of about 260,000 distinct CDR3 sequences listed, under 15% are singletons. The sample in question was CD4+ T cells sorted from PBMCs, obtained 45 days after the yellow fever booster vaccination. This TCR was sampled from a man aged 25-40 years who received the YFV17D yellow fever vaccine.

CDR3 bases: TGCGCCAGCAGCACTCTAGCGGGAGAGAACACCGGGGAGCTGTTTTTT. It codes for CASSTLAGENTGELFF. The rearrangement uses TRBV5-1 and TRBJ2-2, with TRBD2 matching 10 bases. The CDR3 contains 16 residues. From germline, CDR1 is SGHRS and CDR2 YFSETQ. V lost 4 bases and J lost 1; bases outside the gene matches: 4.